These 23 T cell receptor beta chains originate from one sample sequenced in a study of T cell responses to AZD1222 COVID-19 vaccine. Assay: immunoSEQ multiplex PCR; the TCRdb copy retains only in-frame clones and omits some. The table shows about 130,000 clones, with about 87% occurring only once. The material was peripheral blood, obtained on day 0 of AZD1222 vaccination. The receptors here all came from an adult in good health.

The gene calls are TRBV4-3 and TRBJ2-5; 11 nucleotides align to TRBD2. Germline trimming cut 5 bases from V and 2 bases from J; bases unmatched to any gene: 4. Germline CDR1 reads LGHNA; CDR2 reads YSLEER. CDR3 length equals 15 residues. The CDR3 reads CASSTGLAVQETQYF. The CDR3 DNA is TGCGCCAGCAGCACGGGACTAGCGGTACAAGAGACCCAGTACTTC.

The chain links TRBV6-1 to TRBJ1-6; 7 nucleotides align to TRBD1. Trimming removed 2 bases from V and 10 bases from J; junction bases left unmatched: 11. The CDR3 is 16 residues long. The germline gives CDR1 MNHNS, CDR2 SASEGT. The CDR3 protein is CASSETHDRAKSPLHF. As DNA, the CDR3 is TGTGCCAGCAGTGAAACCCACGACAGGGCCAAATCACCCCTCCACTTT.

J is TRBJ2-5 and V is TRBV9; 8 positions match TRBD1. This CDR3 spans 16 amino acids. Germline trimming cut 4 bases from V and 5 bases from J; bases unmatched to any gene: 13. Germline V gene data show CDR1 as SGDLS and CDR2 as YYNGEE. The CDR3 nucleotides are TGTGCCAGCAGCCTTTCCCCAGGGGGCCAGGGCGAGACCCAGTACTTC. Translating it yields CASSLSPGGQGETQYF.

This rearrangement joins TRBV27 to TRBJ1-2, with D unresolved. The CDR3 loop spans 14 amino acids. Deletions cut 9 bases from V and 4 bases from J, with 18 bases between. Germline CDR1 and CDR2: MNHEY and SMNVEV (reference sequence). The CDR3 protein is CASRGLGSGYGYTF. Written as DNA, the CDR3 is TGTGCCAGTCGAGGGTTGGGTTCCGGCTATGGCTACACCTTC.

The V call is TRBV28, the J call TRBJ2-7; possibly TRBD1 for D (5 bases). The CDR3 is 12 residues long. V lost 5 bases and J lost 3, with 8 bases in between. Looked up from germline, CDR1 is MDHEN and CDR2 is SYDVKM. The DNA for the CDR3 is TGTGCCAGCAGTATAGGGGACTACGAGCAGTACTTC. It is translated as CASSIGDYEQYF.

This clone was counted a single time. The CDR3 nucleotides read TGTGCCAGCAGTTCCCCTTGGGAAGGGCGTAAGGGTCAGCCCCAGCATTTT. This encodes CASSSPWEGRKGQPQHF. This chain connects TRBV28 to TRBJ1-5; D unclear. The CDR3 contains 17 residues. The germline gives CDR1 MDHEN, CDR2 SYDVKM. Trimming removed 4 bases from V and 6 bases from J, with 22 bases in between.

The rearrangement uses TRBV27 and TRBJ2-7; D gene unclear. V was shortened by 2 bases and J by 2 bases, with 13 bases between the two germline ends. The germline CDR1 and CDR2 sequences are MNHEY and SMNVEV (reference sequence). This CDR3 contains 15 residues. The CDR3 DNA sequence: TGTGCCAGCAGTTTACGAGCCGGATCAGCCTACGAGCAGTACTTC. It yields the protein CASSLRAGSAYEQYF.

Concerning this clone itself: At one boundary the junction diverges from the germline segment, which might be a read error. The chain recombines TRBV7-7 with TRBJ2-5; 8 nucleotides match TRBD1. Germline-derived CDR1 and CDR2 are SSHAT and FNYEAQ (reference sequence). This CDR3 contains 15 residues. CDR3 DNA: TGTGCTAGCAGCTTATCTACAGGGGGTAGAGAGACCCAGTACTTC. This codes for CASSLSTGGRETQYF. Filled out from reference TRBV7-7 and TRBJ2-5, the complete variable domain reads GAGVSQSPRYKVTKRGQDVTLRCDPISSHATLYWYQQALGQGPEFLTYFNYEAQPDKSGLPSDRFSAERPEGSISTLTIQRTEQRDSAMYRCASSLSTGGRETQYFGPGTRLLVL.

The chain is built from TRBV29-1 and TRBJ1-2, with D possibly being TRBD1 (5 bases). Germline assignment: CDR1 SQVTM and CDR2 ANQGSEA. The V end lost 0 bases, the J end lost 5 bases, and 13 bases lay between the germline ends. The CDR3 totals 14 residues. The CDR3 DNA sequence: TGCAGCGTTGAAGAGAAGGAAGGGGCATATGGCTACACCTTC. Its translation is CSVEEKEGAYGYTF.

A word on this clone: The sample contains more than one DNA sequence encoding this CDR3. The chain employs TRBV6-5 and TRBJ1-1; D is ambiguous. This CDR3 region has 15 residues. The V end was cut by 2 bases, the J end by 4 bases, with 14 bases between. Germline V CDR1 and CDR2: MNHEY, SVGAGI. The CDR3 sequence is CASSYGQVRGTEAFF. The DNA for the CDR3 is TGTGCCAGCAGTTACGGGCAGGTACGCGGCACTGAAGCTTTCTTT.

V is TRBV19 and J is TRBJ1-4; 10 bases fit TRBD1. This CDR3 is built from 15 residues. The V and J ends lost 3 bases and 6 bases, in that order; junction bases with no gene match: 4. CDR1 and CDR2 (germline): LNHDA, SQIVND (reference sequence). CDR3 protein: CASSILGTGDEKLFF. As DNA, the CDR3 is TGTGCCAGTAGTATCCTCGGGACAGGGGATGAAAAACTGTTTTTT.

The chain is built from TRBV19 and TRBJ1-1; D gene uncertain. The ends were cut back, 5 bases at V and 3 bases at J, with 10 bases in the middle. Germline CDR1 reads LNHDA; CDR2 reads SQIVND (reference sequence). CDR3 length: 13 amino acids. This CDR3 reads CASSSMSHTEAFF. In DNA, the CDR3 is TGTGCCAGTAGTTCAATGTCACACACTGAAGCTTTCTTT.

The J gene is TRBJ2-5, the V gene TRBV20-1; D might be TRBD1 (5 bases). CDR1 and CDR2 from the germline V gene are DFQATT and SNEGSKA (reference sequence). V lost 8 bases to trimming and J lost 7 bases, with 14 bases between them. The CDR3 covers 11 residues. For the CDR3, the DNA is TGCAGTTCTCAGGGTGGTGGGACCCAGTACTTC. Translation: CSSQGGGTQYF.

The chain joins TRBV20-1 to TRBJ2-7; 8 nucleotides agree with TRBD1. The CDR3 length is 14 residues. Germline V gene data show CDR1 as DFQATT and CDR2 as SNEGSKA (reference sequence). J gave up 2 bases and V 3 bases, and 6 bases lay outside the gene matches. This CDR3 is CSASPGGHPYEQYF. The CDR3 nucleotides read TGCAGTGCTAGTCCAGGGGGCCATCCCTACGAGCAGTACTTC.

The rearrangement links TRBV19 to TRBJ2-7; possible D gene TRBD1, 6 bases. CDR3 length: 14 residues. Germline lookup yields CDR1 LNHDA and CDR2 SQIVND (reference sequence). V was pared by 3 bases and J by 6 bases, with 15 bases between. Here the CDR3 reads CASSIKGDRFEQYF. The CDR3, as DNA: TGTGCCAGTAGTATTAAGGGGGACCGATTCGAGCAGTACTTC.

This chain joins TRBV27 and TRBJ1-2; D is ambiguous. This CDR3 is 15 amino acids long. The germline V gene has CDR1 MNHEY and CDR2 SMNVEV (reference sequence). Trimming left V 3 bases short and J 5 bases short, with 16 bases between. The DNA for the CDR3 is TGTGCCAGCAGTTTCCTGCCCCACTCTCCTTATGGCTACACCTTC. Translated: CASSFLPHSPYGYTF.

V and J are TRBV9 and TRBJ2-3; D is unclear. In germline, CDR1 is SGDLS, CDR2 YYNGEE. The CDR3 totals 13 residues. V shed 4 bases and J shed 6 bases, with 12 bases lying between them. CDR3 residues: CASSPPARDTQYF. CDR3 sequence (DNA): TGTGCCAGCAGCCCCCCAGCGCGTGATACGCAGTATTTT.

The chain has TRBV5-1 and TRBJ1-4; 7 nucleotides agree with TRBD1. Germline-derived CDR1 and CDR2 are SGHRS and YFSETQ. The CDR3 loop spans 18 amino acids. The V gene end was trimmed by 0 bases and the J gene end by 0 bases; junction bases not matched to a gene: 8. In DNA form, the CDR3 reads TGCGCCAGCAGCTTGGGTCGGGACAGCCTTACAACTAATGAAAAACTGTTTTTT. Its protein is CASSLGRDSLTTNEKLFF.

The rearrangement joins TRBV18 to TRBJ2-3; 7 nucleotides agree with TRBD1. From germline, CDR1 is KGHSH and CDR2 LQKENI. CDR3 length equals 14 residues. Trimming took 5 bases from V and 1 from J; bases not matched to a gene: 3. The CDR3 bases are TGTGCCAGCTCAAACACAGGGGGCACAGATACGCAGTATTTT. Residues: CASSNTGGTDTQYF.

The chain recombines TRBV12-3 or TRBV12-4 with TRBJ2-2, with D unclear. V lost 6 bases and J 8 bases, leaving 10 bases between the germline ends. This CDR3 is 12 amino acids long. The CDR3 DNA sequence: TGTGCCAGCAGGACGACCTGGGGGGAGCTGTTTTTT. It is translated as CASRTTWGELFF.

Written as DNA, the CDR3 is TGTGCCAGCAGCTCAGAGGGGGGGACGGGCACAGATACGCAGTATTTT. Translation: CASSSEGGTGTDTQYF. This chain uses TRBV11-2 with TRBJ2-3, with D possibly TRBD2 on 7 matching bases. The CDR3 is made up of 16 amino acids. V was cut by 4 bases and J by 1 base, with 15 bases left in between. Germline V lookup: CDR1 SGHAT, CDR2 FQNNGV.

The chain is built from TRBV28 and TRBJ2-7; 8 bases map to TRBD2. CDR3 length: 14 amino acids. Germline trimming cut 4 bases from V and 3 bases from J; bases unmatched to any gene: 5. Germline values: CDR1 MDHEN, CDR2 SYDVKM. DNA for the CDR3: TGTGCCAGCAGTTCGCGCGGGGGGATCTACGAGCAGTACTTC. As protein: CASSSRGGIYEQYF.

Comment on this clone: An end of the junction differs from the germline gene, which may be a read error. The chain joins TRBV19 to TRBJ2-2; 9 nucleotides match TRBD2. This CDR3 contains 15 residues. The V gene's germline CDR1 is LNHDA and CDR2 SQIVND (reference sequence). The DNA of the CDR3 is TGTGCCAGTTGGGGAGGACTAGCGAAGACCGGGGAGCTGTTTTTT. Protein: CASWGGLAKTGELFF.